The TCR beta chain described here comes from a study of identical twins. Carrying unique molecular identifiers, the cDNA also gained a universal primer site through template switching. TCRdb fed the 5' RACE reads into MiXCR, producing one record per CDR3 protein. The data contain 500,000 or so distinct CDR3 sequences, 13% to 15% of them singletons. Regarding the study as a whole: Abundant cord blood beta clonotypes carried fewer insertions; memory repertoires showed none. Diverse VJ usage suggested most zero-insertion clonotypes were not invariant T cells.

All of the donors were Caucasians in good health. This clonotype has a handful of counts. Its target is unknown. V trimming: 8 bases; J trimming: 8 bases; junction bases outside the gene matches: 10. There are 13 residues in the CDR3. Per germline, CDR1 MNHEY and CDR2 SMNVEV (reference sequence). This same sample was also part of a study on yellow fever vaccine responses in identical twins.

The source of this sequence is a woman between 18 and 30 years old in good health. The sequencing sample was made of CD4+ T cells sorted from blood. V gene TRBV27 combines with J gene TRBJ1-2; TRBD1 agrees at 8 bases. CDR3 in DNA: TGTGCCAGCGCAGGGGGCCCCCTGTGGGGCTACACCTTC. It is translated as CASAGGPLWGYTF.